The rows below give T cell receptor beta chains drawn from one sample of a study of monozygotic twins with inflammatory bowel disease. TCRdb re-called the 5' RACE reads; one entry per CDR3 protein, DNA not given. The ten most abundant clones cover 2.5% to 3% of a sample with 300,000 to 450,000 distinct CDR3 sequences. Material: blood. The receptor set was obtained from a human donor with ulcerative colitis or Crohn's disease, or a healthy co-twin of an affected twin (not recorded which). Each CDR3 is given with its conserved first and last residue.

cdr3_aa: CASSSDRGWSPLHF
j_call: TRBJ1-6
v_call: TRBV27

cdr3_aa: CSARDLAPGGGYGYTF
j_call: TRBJ1-2
v_call: TRBV20-1

cdr3_aa: CSVARGGYEQYF
j_call: TRBJ2-7
v_call: TRBV29-1

cdr3_aa: CSVGTSGGAFEQYF
j_call: TRBJ2-7
v_call: TRBV29-1

cdr3_aa: CSAPATRGRPKNIQYF
j_call: TRBJ2-4
v_call: TRBV20-1

cdr3_aa: CSARGNLNTEAFF
j_call: TRBJ1-1
v_call: TRBV20-1

cdr3_aa: CASSLEYSSGANVLTF
j_call: TRBJ2-6
v_call: TRBV5-1

cdr3_aa: CASSLHRDQRQGEQFF
j_call: TRBJ2-1
v_call: TRBV7-2

cdr3_aa: CASSPRTVGDEKLFF
j_call: TRBJ1-4
v_call: TRBV27

cdr3_aa: CASSLHGEYDEQYF
j_call: TRBJ2-7
v_call: TRBV12-3/TRBV12-4

cdr3_aa: CASSEALTGPYEQYF
j_call: TRBJ2-7
v_call: TRBV6-1

cdr3_aa: CSADRSQADTQYF
j_call: TRBJ2-3
v_call: TRBV20-1

cdr3_aa: CASSSLGGRYEQYF
j_call: TRBJ2-7
v_call: TRBV11-2

cdr3_aa: CASRVQGTEAFF
j_call: TRBJ1-1
v_call: TRBV6-5

cdr3_aa: CSVESLEPPTNEKLFF
j_call: TRBJ1-4
v_call: TRBV29-1

cdr3_aa: CASSIYTEAFF
j_call: TRBJ1-1
v_call: TRBV25-1

cdr3_aa: CAWSVMGLVTSGANVLTF
j_call: TRBJ2-6
v_call: TRBV30

cdr3_aa: CASSLIGKVEQYF
j_call: TRBJ2-7
v_call: TRBV27

cdr3_aa: CASSLTGMAQETQYF
j_call: TRBJ2-5
v_call: TRBV7-3

cdr3_aa: CASSLPGAGQPQHF
j_call: TRBJ1-5
v_call: TRBV19

cdr3_aa: CASSRQGGHEQYF
j_call: TRBJ2-7
v_call: TRBV7-7

cdr3_aa: CASSRTGSITEAFF
j_call: TRBJ1-1
v_call: TRBV19

cdr3_aa: CASSPAGQGVDNEQFF
j_call: TRBJ2-1
v_call: TRBV18

cdr3_aa: CASSLAGGESGNQPQHF
j_call: TRBJ1-5
v_call: TRBV7-6

cdr3_aa: CASSLDQETQYF
j_call: TRBJ2-5
v_call: TRBV5-1

cdr3_aa: CASSSDYQEETQYF
j_call: TRBJ2-5
v_call: TRBV7-2